This T cell receptor beta chain came from a study of beta chain features in type 1 diabetes. Study context: Patients and healthy donors were similar in age, gender and cell yields.

Turning to this clone: No antigen is known for it.

The CDR3 covers 15 residues. Trimming shortened V by 6 bases and J by 3 bases, and 18 bases separated the two germline ends. The germline V gene encodes CDR1 MNHNY and CDR2 SVGAGI (reference sequence). Broader study findings: There were fewer insertions and more deletions at the VDJ junctions of type 1 diabetes patients. Shorter TCRB CDR3s, moderately but significantly so, were found in Type 1 diabetes patients in all four CD4+ subsets.

The entirety of the isolated RNA underwent reverse transcription, so expressed TCRB transcripts were sequenced. For naive, central memory and regulatory T cell samples, reads averaged approximately 3.9 million. The method was immunoSEQ multiplex PCR; TCRdb's version includes in-frame clones alone and lacks a portion of them. Of 130,000 to 150,000 clones detected, 10% to 15% appear once; the ten largest clones hold under 1.5%. The sequence was collected from a man younger than 30 with type 1 diabetes. The chain combines TRBV6-6 with TRBJ2-7; D is possibly TRBD1 (7 bases). Sequencing was performed on central memory CD4+ T cells from blood. The CDR3 spells CASSKTGDFLYEQYF. The CDR3 region has the DNA TGTGCCAGCAGCAAAACAGGGGACTTCCTCTACGAGCAGTACTTC.